The next 26 T cell receptor beta chains were all read from a single sample in a study of beta chain features in type 1 diabetes. The entirety of the isolated RNA underwent reverse transcription, so expressed TCRB transcripts were sequenced. Data came from immunoSEQ multiplex PCR; TCRdb stores just in-frame clones and leaves some out. This sample has fewer than 200,000 clones; less than 15% occur once, and the top ten carry roughly 0.56%. The sequenced material came from central memory CD4+ T cells from blood. These receptors all stem from a young woman in good health.

Worth noting for this clone: The same CDR3 also results from other DNA sequences found in this sample. The chain employs TRBV5-4 and TRBJ1-4, with TRBD1 identical over 10 bases. The germline V gene encodes CDR1 SGHNT and CDR2 YYREEE (reference sequence). This CDR3 region has 14 residues. The trim removed 4 bases at V and 8 bases at J, leaving 5 bases unmatched. CDR3 loop: CASSRDRGREKLFF. CDR3 sequence (DNA): TGTGCCAGCAGCAGGGACAGGGGCAGGGAAAAACTGTTTTTT.

This chain uses TRBV29-1 with TRBJ2-3, with a possible D match to TRBD2 (5 bases). The germline CDR1 and CDR2 sequences are SQVTM and ANQGSEA. This CDR3 is 11 amino acids long. V lost 2 bases and J 5 bases, leaving 5 bases between the germline ends. CDR3 sequence (DNA): TGCAGCGTTGAAAGCGGAGATACGCAGTATTTT. Amino acid sequence: CSVESGDTQYF.

This clone showed up just a few times. The CDR3 nucleotides read TGTGCCACCAGCAGAGAGACAGGGGATACGCAGTATTTT. This sequence encodes CATSRETGDTQYF. This chain uses TRBV15 with TRBJ2-3, with 7 bases identical to TRBD1. CDR1 is LNHNV, CDR2 YYDKDF, per germline (reference sequence). The CDR3 has 13 amino acids. Losses at the gene ends were 0 bases for V and 6 bases for J; bases not matched to a gene: 0.

The rearrangement uses TRBV27 and TRBJ1-4, with a possible D match to TRBD1 (6 bases). V was pared by 6 bases and J by 11 bases, with 19 bases between. This CDR3 comprises 14 residues. Looked up from germline, CDR1 is MNHEY and CDR2 is SMNVEV (reference sequence). The CDR3 protein is CASSVQGSVFKLFF. The CDR3 region has the DNA TGTGCCAGCAGCGTACAGGGTTCGGTGTTTAAACTGTTTTTT. Supplemented by reference TRBV27 and TRBJ1-4, the full variable domain reads EAQVTQNPRYLITVTGKKLTVTCSQNMNHEYMSWYRQDPGLGLRQIYYSMNVEVTDKGDVPEGYKVSRKEKRNFPLILESPSPNQTSLYFCASSVQGSVFKLFFGSGTQLSVL.

The V call is TRBV7-3, the J call TRBJ2-7, with 9 positions matching TRBD2. This CDR3 has 14 amino acids. V lost 2 bases, J lost 5 bases, and 4 bases stayed unmatched. Germline values: CDR1 SGHTA, CDR2 FQGTGA. This chain's CDR3 is CASSLLAGANEQYF. The CDR3 coding sequence is TGTGCCAGCAGCTTATTAGCGGGAGCCAACGAGCAGTACTTC.

There are a few counts of this clone. The identical CDR3 is also encoded by other nucleotide sequences in the sample. The rearrangement joins TRBV30 to TRBJ1-1, with no clear D. Trimming removed 0 bases from V and 1 base from J, with 6 bases in between. From germline, CDR1 is GTSNPN and CDR2 SVGIG (reference sequence). The CDR3 sequence is 13 residues long. The CDR3 region has the DNA TGTGCCTGGAGTGTTTACGGGAACACTGAAGCTTTCTTT. This encodes CAWSVYGNTEAFF.

This clone was observed a few times. This chain connects TRBV5-1 to TRBJ2-7, with TRBD2 identical over 10 bases. Per the germline V gene, CDR1 is SGHRS and CDR2 is YFSETQ. The CDR3 totals 15 residues. Losses at the gene ends were 4 bases for V and 2 bases for J; bases not matched to a gene: 6. CDR3 in amino acids: CASSPSSGSPYEQYF. The CDR3 DNA sequence: TGCGCCAGCAGCCCGTCTAGCGGGAGTCCCTACGAGCAGTACTTC.

The sample holds a few counts of this clone. V usage is TRBV6-1 and J usage is TRBJ1-1; 9 bases match TRBD1. The V and J ends lost 4 bases and 1 base, in that order; junction bases with no gene match: 1. This CDR3 contains 14 residues. Germline V gene sequence: CDR1 MNHNS, CDR2 SASEGT. The CDR3, as DNA: TGTGCCAGCAGTGGGGGACAGGGGAACACTGAAGCTTTCTTT. Translating it yields CASSGGQGNTEAFF.

V and J are TRBV29-1 and TRBJ2-7, with no clear D. The V end was cut by 4 bases, the J end by 1 base, with 14 bases between. This CDR3 comprises 14 residues. Germline V gene sequence: CDR1 SQVTM, CDR2 ANQGSEA. CDR3 in DNA: TGCAGCGTTGGTGGCCCAGATACGTCCTACGAGCAGTACTTC. This encodes CSVGGPDTSYEQYF.

This chain joins TRBV28 and TRBJ2-1; 10 nucleotides match TRBD2. Germline-derived CDR1 and CDR2 are MDHEN and SYDVKM. The CDR3 consists of 15 residues. Trimming took 5 bases from V and 7 from J; bases not matched to a gene: 8. In DNA, the CDR3 is TGTGCCAGCAGTCCCGGACTAGCGGCAAAGAATGAGCAGTTCTTC. Its protein is CASSPGLAAKNEQFF.

The J gene is TRBJ2-3, the V gene TRBV30, with 10 bases aligning to TRBD1. Germline lookup yields CDR1 GTSNPN and CDR2 SVGIG (reference sequence). V lost 5 bases to trimming and J lost 6 bases; unmatched junction nucleotides: 2. CDR3 length equals 12 residues. CDR3 region: CAWDRGPDTQYF. The CDR3 DNA is TGTGCCTGGGACAGGGGGCCGGATACGCAGTATTTT. The full variable domain, its missing parts supplied by reference TRBV30 and TRBJ2-3, is SQTIHQWPATLVQPVGSPLSLECTVEGTSNPNLYWYRQAAGRGLQLLFYSVGIGQISSEVPQNLSASRPQDRQFILSSKKLLLSDSGFYLCAWDRGPDTQYFGPGTRLTVL.

This clone was counted only a few times. The chain's CDR3 is CASSPDFYGYTF. The DNA for the CDR3 is TGCGCCAGCAGCCCGGACTTCTATGGCTACACCTTC. The chain uses TRBV5-1 and TRBJ1-2, with unresolved D. Germline V CDR1 and CDR2: SGHRS, YFSETQ. The CDR3 is 12 residues long. The germline V and J ends were trimmed by 4 bases and 4 bases, with 8 bases remaining between them.

The table lists this clone with a few counts. The chain joins TRBV28 to TRBJ1-2; 9 bases fit TRBD1. This CDR3 has 17 residues. Germline assignment: CDR1 MDHEN and CDR2 SYDVKM. Unmatched junction bases numbered 12, after V lost 5 bases and J lost 2 bases. DNA for the CDR3: TGTGCCAGCAGTCGCACCGGGACAGGGACCGGAAACTATGGCTACACCTTC. Protein product: CASSRTGTGTGNYGYTF.

The rearrangement uses TRBV6-1 and TRBJ2-5; 15 nucleotides match TRBD2. This CDR3 is 15 amino acids long. Germline CDR1 reads MNHNS; CDR2 reads SASEGT. Unmatched junction bases numbered 4, after V lost 6 bases and J lost 5 bases. The CDR3 bases are TGTGCCAGCAGCCGCGGGACTAGCGGGAGGGAGACCCAGTACTTC. Translation: CASSRGTSGRETQYF.

The rearrangement links TRBV6-5 to TRBJ1-5; D is possibly TRBD1 (5 bases). The CDR3 length is 15 residues. The V gene's germline CDR1 is MNHEY and CDR2 SVGAGI. V dropped 8 bases and J dropped 5 bases, with 19 bases sitting between them. The CDR3, as DNA: TGTGCCAGCTCAATTAGGGGAGGGATGGATCAGCCCCAGCATTTT. It encodes CASSIRGGMDQPQHF.

The table lists this clone with a few counts. Compared with germline, one end of the junction differs, possibly owing to a read error. V is TRBV5-6 and J is TRBJ2-3, with TRBD2 matching over 8 bases. Germline CDR1 reads SGHDT; CDR2 reads YYEEEE. The CDR3 is 11 amino acids. The CDR3 nucleotides are TGTGCCAGCAGCTTATCGGGACTAGGGGATTTT. It codes for CASSLSGLGDF.

The chain recombines TRBV5-1 with TRBJ2-2; D may be TRBD1 (5 bases). Germline lookup yields CDR1 SGHRS and CDR2 YFSETQ. This CDR3 region has 13 residues. Trimming removed 4 bases at V and 8 bases at J, with 12 bases between. The CDR3 bases are TGCGCCAGCAGCGATGGGGCGTTGGGGGAGCTGTTTTTT. Amino acids: CASSDGALGELFF. Using reference TRBV5-1 and TRBJ2-2 for the parts outside the CDR3, the full variable domain is KAGVTQTPRYLIKTRGQQVTLSCSPISGHRSVSWYQQTPGQGLQFLFEYFSETQRNKGNFPGRFSGRQFSNSRSEMNVSTLELGDSALYLCASSDGALGELFFGEGSRLTVL.

V gene TRBV18 combines with J gene TRBJ2-3; a weak D match, TRBD2 (6 bases). The V and J ends lost 3 bases and 1 base respectively, with 17 bases between them. The CDR3 loop spans 17 amino acids. Germline V gene lookup returns CDR1 KGHSH and CDR2 LQKENI. The DNA of the CDR3 is TGTGCCAGCTCACCTCGCATTGACAGCGGGCGCACAGATACGCAGTATTTT. It encodes CASSPRIDSGRTDTQYF.

V is TRBV6-5 and J is TRBJ2-5, with 7 positions matching TRBD2. CDR3 length equals 16 residues. The germline CDR1 and CDR2 sequences are MNHEY and SVGAGI. The J segment lost 5 bases and the V segment lost 0 bases, leaving 9 bases of the junction unmatched. The CDR3 nucleotides are TGTGCCAGCAGTTACTCAGGAGGACTAGTCGGGGAGACCCAGTACTTC. Translation: CASSYSGGLVGETQYF.

The chain uses TRBV29-1 and TRBJ2-1, with 8 bases identical to TRBD2. The CDR3 contains 15 residues. Germline V gives CDR1 SQVTM, CDR2 ANQGSEA. V shed 7 bases and J 2 bases; nucleotides not matched to a gene: 10. CDR3 sequence: CSGIEREIPYNEQFF. For the CDR3, the DNA is TGCAGCGGGATTGAGCGGGAGATACCCTACAATGAGCAGTTCTTC.

This chain connects TRBV28 to TRBJ2-7; TRBD2 agrees at 9 bases. The CDR3 extends over 13 amino acids. V dropped 6 bases and J dropped 2; count of bases not matched to a gene: 2. From germline, CDR1 is MDHEN and CDR2 SYDVKM. The CDR3 protein is CASRTSGTYEQYF. The CDR3 DNA sequence: TGTGCCAGCAGGACTAGCGGCACCTACGAGCAGTACTTC. Complete variable domain (other parts from reference TRBV28 and TRBJ2-7): DVKVTQSSRYLVKRTGEKVFLECVQDMDHENMFWYRQDPGLGLRLIYFSYDVKMKEKGDIPEGYSVSREKKERFSLILESASTNQTSMYLCASRTSGTYEQYFGPGTRLTVT.

This clone appeared a few times. J is TRBJ2-7 and V is TRBV9; D is possibly TRBD1 (5 bases). CDR3 length: 15 amino acids. The V end was cut by 3 bases, the J end by 0 bases, with 13 bases between. In germline, CDR1 is SGDLS, CDR2 YYNGEE. The DNA for the CDR3 is TGTGCCAGCAGCGCCCCCGAGACAGTCTCCTACGAGCAGTACTTC. This gives the protein CASSAPETVSYEQYF. The full variable domain, completed using reference TRBV9 and TRBJ2-7, is DSGVTQTPKHLITATGQRVTLRCSPRSGDLSVYWYQQSLDQGLQFLIQYYNGEERAKGNILERFSAQQFPDLHSELNLSSLELGDSALYFCASSAPETVSYEQYFGPGTRLTVT.

This clone has a count of ten or more. The J gene is TRBJ2-4, the V gene TRBV9, with TRBD1 matching over 9 bases. This CDR3 comprises 14 residues. Germline trimming cut 0 bases from V and 10 bases from J; bases unmatched to any gene: 5. Per germline, CDR1 SGDLS and CDR2 YYNGEE. The CDR3 region is CASSVEGQGQIQYF. The CDR3 DNA sequence: TGTGCCAGCAGCGTAGAGGGACAGGGTCAGATTCAGTACTTC.

The rearrangement uses TRBV18 and TRBJ2-5; D not resolved. Germline V gene lookup returns CDR1 KGHSH and CDR2 LQKENI. The CDR3 runs 12 residues. Between the trimmed V and J ends, which lost 2 bases and 2 bases, there was a span of 3 bases. This chain's CDR3 is CASSPEQETQYF. The CDR3 DNA reads TGTGCCAGCTCACCAGAGCAAGAGACCCAGTACTTC.

This clone was observed a handful of times. The chain joins TRBV2 to TRBJ2-7, with TRBD1 matching 7 bases. Trimming took 6 bases from V and 7 from J; bases not matched to a gene: 6. Germline V CDR1 and CDR2: SNHLY, FYNNEI. This CDR3 has 12 residues. CDR3: CASRRDSEEQYF. DNA of the CDR3: TGTGCCAGCAGGAGGGACAGTGAGGAGCAGTACTTC.

This clone was counted a few times. The chain links TRBV20-1 to TRBJ1-1; D is perhaps TRBD1 (5 bases). V was clipped by 4 bases and J by 5 bases, with 5 bases between them. Germline CDR1 and CDR2: DFQATT and SNEGSKA (reference sequence). The CDR3 is 10 residues long. This chain's CDR3 is CSATGTEAFF. As DNA, the CDR3 is TGCAGTGCTACAGGGACTGAAGCTTTCTTT.